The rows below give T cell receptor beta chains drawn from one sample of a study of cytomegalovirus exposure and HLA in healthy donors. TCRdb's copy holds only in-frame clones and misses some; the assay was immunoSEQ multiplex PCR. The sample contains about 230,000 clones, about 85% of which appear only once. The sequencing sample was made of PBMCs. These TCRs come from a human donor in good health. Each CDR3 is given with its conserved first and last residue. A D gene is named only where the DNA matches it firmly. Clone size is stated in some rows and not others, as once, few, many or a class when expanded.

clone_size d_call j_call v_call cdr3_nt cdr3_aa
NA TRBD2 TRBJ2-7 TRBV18 TGTGCCAGCTTTGGGCGGGGGGCCTACGAGCAGTACTTC CASFGRGAYEQYF
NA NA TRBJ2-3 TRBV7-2 TGTGCCACCCTATACAGAGCCGGATCAGATACGCAGTATTTT CATLYRAGSDTQYF
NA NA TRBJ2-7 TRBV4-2 TGTGCCAGCAGCCAGGGGGACCAGGGGACCGGGGACAACTACGAGCAGTACTTC CASSQGDQGTGDNYEQYF
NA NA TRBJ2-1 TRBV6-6 TGTGCCAGCAGCCCTCCGAGCTACAATGAGCAGTTCTTC CASSPPSYNEQFF
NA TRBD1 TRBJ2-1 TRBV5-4 TGTGCCAGCAGCTTGGGGCCCGGGACAGACAATGAGCAGTTCTTC CASSLGPGTDNEQFF
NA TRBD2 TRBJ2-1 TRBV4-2 TGTGCCAGCAGCCAACAGATCTGGACTAGCGGGAGGGCCGCACCGTTTCCCCTATACAATGAGCAGTTCTTC CASSQQIWTSGRAAPFPLYNEQFF
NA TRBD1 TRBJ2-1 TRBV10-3 TGTGCCATCAGTGAGTCGAAGGGGGCTACCGACAATGAGCAGTTCTTC CAISESKGATDNEQFF
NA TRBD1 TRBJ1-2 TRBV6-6 TGTGCCAGCAGAACAGGGGCCGCGCGATCTGGCTACACCTTC CASRTGAARSGYTF
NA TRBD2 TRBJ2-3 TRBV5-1 TGCGCCAGCAGCTTGCTCCTAGCGGGGGTACACCTCGTCTTGGGCACAGATACGCAGTATTTT CASSLLLAGVHLVLGTDTQYF
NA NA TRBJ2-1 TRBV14 TGTGCCAGCAGCCCCGGACTCGCTTCCTACAATGAGCAGTTCTTC CASSPGLASYNEQFF
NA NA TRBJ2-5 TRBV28 TGTGCCAGCACAGGAGGCCAAGAGACCCAGTACTTC CASTGGQETQYF
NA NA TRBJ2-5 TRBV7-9 TGTTCCAGCAGCTTCTCGGGAGAGACCCAGTACTTC CSSSFSGETQYF
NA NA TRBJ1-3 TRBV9 TGTGCCAGCAGCGTAGCTACGGTAGGGAGCGGAAACACCATATATTTT CASSVATVGSGNTIYF
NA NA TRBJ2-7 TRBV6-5 TGTGCCAGCAGTTACTCCGGGAGACCCCCCTACGAGCAGTACTTC CASSYSGRPPYEQYF
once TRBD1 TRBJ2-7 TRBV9 TGTGCCAGCAGCCGACAGGGGATATCCTACGAGCAGTACTTC CASSRQGISYEQYF
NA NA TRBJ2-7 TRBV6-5 TGTGCCAGCAGTTCTCAGGGGCAGGGATCCTACGAGCAGTACTTC CASSSQGQGSYEQYF
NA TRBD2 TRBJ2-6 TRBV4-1 TGCGCCAGCAGCCGAACCGGGGGGAGCGCTGGGGCCAACGTCCTGACTTTC CASSRTGGSAGANVLTF
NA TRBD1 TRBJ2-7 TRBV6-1 TGTGCCAGCAGCAGACTAGGGACAGGGGGATTGGAGCAGTACTTC CASSRLGTGGLEQYF
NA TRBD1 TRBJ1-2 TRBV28 TGTGCCAGCTTCCCCACAGGGGACTATGGCTACACCTTC CASFPTGDYGYTF
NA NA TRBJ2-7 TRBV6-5 TGTGCCAGCTCCCCGACGGTAACGTACTACGAGCAGTACTTC CASSPTVTYYEQYF
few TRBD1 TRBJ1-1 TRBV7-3 TGTGCCAGCAGCTCCGACAGGGGGACTGAAGCTTTCTTT CASSSDRGTEAFF
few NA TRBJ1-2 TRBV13 TGTGCCAGCACCCGCGACCGGGGATATGGCTACACCTTC CASTRDRGYGYTF
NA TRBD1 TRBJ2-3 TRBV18 TGTGCCAGCTCCCCGGGACAGGGGGCCTTAGCAGATACGCAGTATTTT CASSPGQGALADTQYF
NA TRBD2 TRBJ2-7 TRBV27 TGTGCCAGCAGATTGGCTAGCGGGAGTGTCTACGAGCAGTACTTC CASRLASGSVYEQYF
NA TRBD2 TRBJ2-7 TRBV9 TGTGCCAGCAGCGTAGTAGCGGGAGCCTACGAGCAGTACTTC CASSVVAGAYEQYF
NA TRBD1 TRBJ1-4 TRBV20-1 TGCAGTGCCAGGGGGGAAAAACTGTTTTTT CSARGEKLFF
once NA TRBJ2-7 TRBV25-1 TGTGCCAGCCTAGGGGAGGTTAGCTCCTACGAGCAGTACTTC CASLGEVSSYEQYF
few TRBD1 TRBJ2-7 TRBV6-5 TGTGCCAGCACTACCCTCCGGGACAGGGGATACGAGCAGTACTTC CASTTLRDRGYEQYF
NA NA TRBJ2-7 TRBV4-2 TGTGCCAGCAGCCAAGATAGCTCGCGGCCCTCCTACGAGCAGTACTTC CASSQDSSRPSYEQYF
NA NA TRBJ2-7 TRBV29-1 TGCAGCGTTCTAGCGTTAGGCGAGCAGTACTTC CSVLALGEQYF
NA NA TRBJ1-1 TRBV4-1 TGCGCCAGCAGCCAATCAGGGTACACTGAAGCTTTCTTT CASSQSGYTEAFF
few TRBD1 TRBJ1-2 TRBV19 TGTGCCAGTAGTATCCAGGGGGCGCAGGTCTATGGCTACACCTTC CASSIQGAQVYGYTF
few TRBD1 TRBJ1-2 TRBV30 TGTGCCTGGGAAGGGGGCGTCTATGGCTACACCTTC CAWEGGVYGYTF
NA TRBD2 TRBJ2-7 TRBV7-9 TGTGCCAGCAGCTCATCAAAAGGGGTTAGCGGGGCGACCTACGAGCAGTACTTC CASSSSKGVSGATYEQYF
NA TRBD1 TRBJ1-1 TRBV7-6 TGTGCCAGCAGCTCCGGACAGGGATGGACTAGGGGGAACACTGAAGCTTTCTTT CASSSGQGWTRGNTEAFF
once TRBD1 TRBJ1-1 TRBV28 TGTGCCAGCAGTTTAAAAGGAGGGGGCAGGGGCGAAGCTTTCTTT CASSLKGGGRGEAFF
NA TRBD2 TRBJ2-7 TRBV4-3 TGCGCCAGCAGCCAAGACTTTAGCGGGAATCCCTACGAGCAGTACTTC CASSQDFSGNPYEQYF
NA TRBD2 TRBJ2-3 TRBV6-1 TGTGCCAGCAGTGAACTCGGCGGGAGGGGCACAGATACGCAGTATTTT CASSELGGRGTDTQYF
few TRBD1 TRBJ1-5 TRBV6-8 TGTGCCAGCAGTCACGCGGGACAGGGGATCCAGCCCCAGCATTTT CASSHAGQGIQPQHF
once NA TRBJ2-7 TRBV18 TGTGCCAGCTCACCAAGGGGAGGAGGCGAGGAGAACGAGCAGTACTTC CASSPRGGGEENEQYF
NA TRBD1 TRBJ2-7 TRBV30 TGTGCCTGGAGAGTTGACAGGGGCGAGCAGTACTTC CAWRVDRGEQYF
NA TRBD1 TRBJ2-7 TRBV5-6 TGTGCCAGCAGCCCGGGACAGAGCTACGAGCAGTACTTC CASSPGQSYEQYF
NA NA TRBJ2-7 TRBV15 TGTGCCACCAGCAGAGAGATAGGGCAGGGCTCCCACGAGCAGTACTTC CATSREIGQGSHEQYF
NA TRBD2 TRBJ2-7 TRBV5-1 TGCGCCAGCAGCTTGGGACTAGCGGGATCCTACGAGCAGTACTTC CASSLGLAGSYEQYF
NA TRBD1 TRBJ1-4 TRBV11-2 TGTGCCAGCAGGTCCGACAGGGGGCCGAAAGAAAAACTGTTTTTT CASRSDRGPKEKLFF